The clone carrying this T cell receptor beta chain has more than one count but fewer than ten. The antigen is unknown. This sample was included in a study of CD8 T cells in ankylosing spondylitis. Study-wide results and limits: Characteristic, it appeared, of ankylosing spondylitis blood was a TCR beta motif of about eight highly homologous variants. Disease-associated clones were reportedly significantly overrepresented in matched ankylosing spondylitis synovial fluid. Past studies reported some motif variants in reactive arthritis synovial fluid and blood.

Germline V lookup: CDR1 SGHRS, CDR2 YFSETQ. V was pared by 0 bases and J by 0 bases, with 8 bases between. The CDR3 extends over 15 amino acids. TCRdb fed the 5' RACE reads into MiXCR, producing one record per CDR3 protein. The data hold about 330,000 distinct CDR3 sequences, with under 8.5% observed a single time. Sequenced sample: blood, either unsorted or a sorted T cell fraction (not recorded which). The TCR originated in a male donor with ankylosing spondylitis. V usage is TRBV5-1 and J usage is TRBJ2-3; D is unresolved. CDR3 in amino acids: CASSLAQWSTDTQYF. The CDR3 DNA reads TGCGCCAGCAGCTTGGCGCAGTGGAGCACAGATACGCAGTATTTT.